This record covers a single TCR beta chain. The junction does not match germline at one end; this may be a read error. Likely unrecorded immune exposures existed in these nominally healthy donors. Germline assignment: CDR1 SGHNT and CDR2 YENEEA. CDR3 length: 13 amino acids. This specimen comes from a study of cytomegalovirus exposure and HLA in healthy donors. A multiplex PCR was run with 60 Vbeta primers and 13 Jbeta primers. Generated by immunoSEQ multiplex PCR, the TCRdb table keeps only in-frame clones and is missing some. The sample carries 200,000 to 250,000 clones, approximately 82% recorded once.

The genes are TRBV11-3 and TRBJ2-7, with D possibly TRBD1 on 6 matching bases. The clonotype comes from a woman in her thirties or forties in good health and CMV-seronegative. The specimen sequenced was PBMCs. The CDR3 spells CASSLAWGQGQYF. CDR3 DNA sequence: TGTGCCAGCAGTTTAGCGTGGGGGCAGGGGCAGTACTTC.